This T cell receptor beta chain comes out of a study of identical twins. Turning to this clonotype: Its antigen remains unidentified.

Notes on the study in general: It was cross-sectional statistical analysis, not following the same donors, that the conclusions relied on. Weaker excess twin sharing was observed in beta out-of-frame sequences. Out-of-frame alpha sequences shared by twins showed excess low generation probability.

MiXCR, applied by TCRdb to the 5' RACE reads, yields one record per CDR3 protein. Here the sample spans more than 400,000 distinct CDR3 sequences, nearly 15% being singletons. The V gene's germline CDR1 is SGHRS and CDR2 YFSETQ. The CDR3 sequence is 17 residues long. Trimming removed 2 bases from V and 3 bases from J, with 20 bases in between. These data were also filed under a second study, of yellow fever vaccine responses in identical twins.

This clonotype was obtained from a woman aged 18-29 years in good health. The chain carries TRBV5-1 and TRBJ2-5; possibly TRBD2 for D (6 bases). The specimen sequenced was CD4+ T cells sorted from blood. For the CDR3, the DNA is TGCGCCAGCAGCTTCCACCCCGGAGGGGCCGGTAAAGAGACCCAGTACTTC. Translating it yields CASSFHPGGAGKETQYF. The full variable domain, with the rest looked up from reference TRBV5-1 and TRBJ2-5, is KAGVTQTPRYLIKTRGQQVTLSCSPISGHRSVSWYQQTPGQGLQFLFEYFSETQRNKGNFPGRFSGRQFSNSRSEMNVSTLELGDSALYLCASSFHPGGAGKETQYFGPGTRLLVL.